This passage covers 17 T cell receptor beta chains from one sample sequenced in a study of CD8+ T cells in alopecia areata. RNA, once extracted, was reverse transcribed into cDNA for use as the sequencing template. Data came from immunoSEQ multiplex PCR; TCRdb stores just in-frame clones and leaves some out. The data hold 37,000 or so clones, with 45% to 70% observed a single time. CD4+ cells underwent sorting into CD25+CD127- cells for roughly 5 patients. The sample taken for sequencing was CD4+ Tregs sorted from blood. The receptor set was obtained from a human donor with alopecia areata.

V gene TRBV19 combines with J gene TRBJ1-1, with D unresolved. Between the trimmed V and J ends, which lost 3 bases and 1 base, there was a span of 9 bases. CDR1 and CDR2 from the germline V gene are LNHDA and SQIVND (reference sequence). The CDR3 has 14 amino acids. The CDR3 DNA reads TGTGCCAGTAGTATCCGGGGTCCGAACACTGAAGCTTTCTTT. Residues: CASSIRGPNTEAFF.

The chain links TRBV28 to TRBJ2-5, with 10 bases aligning to TRBD2. Germline V lookup: CDR1 MDHEN, CDR2 SYDVKM. V shed 5 bases, J shed 2 bases, and the junction held 2 bases outside the gene matches. The CDR3 runs 14 residues. The CDR3 reads CASSRTSGQETQYF. In nucleotides, the CDR3 is TGTGCCAGCAGTCGGACTAGCGGACAAGAGACCCAGTACTTC. Using reference TRBV28 and TRBJ2-5 for the parts outside the CDR3, the full variable domain is DVKVTQSSRYLVKRTGEKVFLECVQDMDHENMFWYRQDPGLGLRLIYFSYDVKMKEKGDIPEGYSVSREKKERFSLILESASTNQTSMYLCASSRTSGQETQYFGPGTRLLVL.

The rearrangement uses TRBV28 and TRBJ1-2; D gene unclear. Germline CDR1 reads MDHEN; CDR2 reads SYDVKM. The CDR3 consists of 12 residues. V lost 5 bases and J 5 bases, leaving 9 bases between the germline ends. The chain's CDR3 is CASSPPEYGYTF. As DNA, the CDR3 is TGTGCCAGCAGTCCCCCGGAGTATGGCTACACCTTC.

V usage is TRBV29-1 and J usage is TRBJ1-2, with D uncertain. V was trimmed by 8 bases and J by 8 bases, leaving 18 bases between them. Germline assignment: CDR1 SQVTM and CDR2 ANQGSEA. The CDR3 consists of 12 residues. Here the CDR3 reads CSTRRGRSGYTF. The CDR3 DNA follows: TGCAGCACCCGGAGAGGGAGGAGCGGCTACACCTTC. Supplemented by reference TRBV29-1 and TRBJ1-2, the full variable domain reads SAVISQKPSRDICQRGTSLTIQCQVDSQVTMMFWYRQQPGQSLTLIATANQGSEATYESGFVIDKFPISRPNLTFSTLTVSNMSPEDSSIYLCSTRRGRSGYTFGSGTRLTVV.

This chain connects TRBV5-8 to TRBJ2-3; no clear D gene. Between the trimmed V and J ends, which lost 4 bases and 5 bases, there was a span of 5 bases. The germline CDR1 and CDR2 sequences are SGHTS and YDEGEE. This CDR3 has 11 amino acids. CDR3 sequence: CASSARDTQYF. CDR3 nucleotide sequence: TGTGCCAGCAGCGCCAGAGATACGCAGTATTTT.

The CDR3 here is CASSQAGQGNYGYTF. The CDR3 nucleotides read TGCGCCAGCAGCCAAGCTGGACAGGGCAACTATGGCTACACCTTC. The chain employs TRBV4-3 and TRBJ1-2; 8 bases fit TRBD1. J was trimmed by 2 bases and V by 1 base; bases with no gene match: 3. The CDR3 runs 15 residues. From germline, CDR1 is LGHNA and CDR2 YSLEER.

This clone was seen a handful of times. Here the CDR3 DNA reads TGTGCCAGCAGTTTTCTAGGGGGCGGGGAGCTGTTTTTT. Residues: CASSFLGGGELFF. This rearrangement joins TRBV7-2 to TRBJ2-2; D may be TRBD1 (6 bases). Trimming left V 6 bases short and J 7 bases short, with 12 bases between. Per germline, CDR1 SGHTA and CDR2 FQGNSA. This CDR3 is built from 13 residues. The complete variable domain, with remaining parts taken from reference TRBV7-2 and TRBJ2-2, reads GAGVSQSPSNKVTEKGKDVELRCDPISGHTALYWYRQSLGQGLEFLIYFQGNSAPDKSGLPSDRFSAERTGGSVSTLTIQRTQQEDSAVYLCASSFLGGGELFFGEGSRLTVL.

The V gene is TRBV30, the J gene TRBJ2-7; 8 bases line up with TRBD1. V lost 5 bases to trimming and J lost 5 bases; unmatched junction nucleotides: 11. The germline CDR1 and CDR2 sequences are GTSNPN and SVGIG (reference sequence). This CDR3 has 14 residues. CDR3 loop: CAWRLQGAYDEQYF. In DNA form, the CDR3 reads TGTGCCTGGCGACTTCAGGGGGCTTATGACGAGCAGTACTTC.

The rearrangement joins TRBV5-1 to TRBJ2-2; D uncertain. From germline, CDR1 is SGHRS and CDR2 YFSETQ. The CDR3 has 15 amino acids. Deletions cut 3 bases from V and 2 bases from J, with 11 bases between. The CDR3 DNA reads as TGCGCCAGCAGCTCCGGGCCTTCTAACACCGGGGAGCTGTTTTTT. Amino acid sequence: CASSSGPSNTGELFF.

The CDR3 region is CASSPMETGELFF. The CDR3, as DNA: TGTGCCAGCTCACCAATGGAGACCGGGGAGCTGTTTTTT. The chain couples TRBV18 to TRBJ2-2; D ambiguous. Trimming shortened V by 2 bases and J by 5 bases, and 6 bases separated the two germline ends. The CDR3 has 13 amino acids. Per germline, CDR1 KGHSH and CDR2 LQKENI.

The chain employs TRBV5-1 and TRBJ2-3; 9 positions agree with TRBD1. Per germline, CDR1 SGHRS and CDR2 YFSETQ. There are 20 residues in the CDR3. Trimming at V came to 4 bases and at J to 2 bases, leaving 20 bases not matched to a gene. The CDR3 DNA reads as TGCGCCAGCAGCCCACAAAGCGGGACAGGGTCTATCCTCTTCACAGATACGCAGTATTTT. Amino acids: CASSPQSGTGSILFTDTQYF.

V usage is TRBV7-6 and J usage is TRBJ1-5; 7 nucleotides line up with TRBD1. After removal of 5 bases from V and 4 bases from J, the junction contained 2 bases not matched to a gene. The CDR3 loop spans 13 amino acids. The germline V gene has CDR1 SGHVS and CDR2 FNYEAQ. The CDR3 sequence: CASSRGQNQPQHF. CDR3 nucleotide sequence: TGTGCCAGCAGCCGGGGACAGAATCAGCCCCAGCATTTT.

This clone has more than one count but fewer than ten. The rearrangement links TRBV2 to TRBJ1-3; D is ambiguous. V was clipped by 0 bases and J by 4 bases, with 4 bases between them. Germline CDR1 and CDR2: SNHLY and FYNNEI. This CDR3 region has 13 residues. The CDR3 region is CASSEATGNTIYF. The CDR3 DNA follows: TGTGCCAGCAGTGAAGCAACCGGAAACACCATATATTTT.

This clone turned up a few times. The chain links TRBV20-1 to TRBJ1-5; D might be TRBD1 (5 bases). This CDR3 comprises 11 residues. V was cut by 6 bases and J by 6 bases, with 9 bases left in between. From germline, CDR1 is DFQATT and CDR2 SNEGSKA (reference sequence). The CDR3 loop reads CSARGGQPQHF. CDR3 nucleotide sequence: TGCAGTGCCCGCGGGGGTCAGCCCCAGCATTTT.

This clone was recorded a few times. The chain links TRBV7-8 to TRBJ2-5; 7 nucleotides match TRBD2. J lost 1 base, V lost 3 bases, and 2 bases had no gene match. The CDR3 is 14 residues long. The germline gives CDR1 SGHVS, CDR2 FQNEAQ. CDR3 nucleotide sequence: TGTGCCAGCAGCTTGAGGGAGGGCCAAGAGACCCAGTACTTC. This encodes CASSLREGQETQYF.

This clone has more than one count but fewer than ten. The chain is built from TRBV9 and TRBJ1-5; no reliable D call. This CDR3 has 14 amino acids. V was pared by 1 base and J by 7 bases, with 12 bases between. CDR1 and CDR2 from the germline V gene are SGDLS and YYNGEE. The CDR3 loop is CASSVSVGNQPQHF. In nucleotides, the CDR3 is TGTGCCAGCAGCGTAAGCGTTGGGAACCAGCCCCAGCATTTT. Combining the CDR3 with reference TRBV9 and TRBJ1-5 gives the whole variable domain DSGVTQTPKHLITATGQRVTLRCSPRSGDLSVYWYQQSLDQGLQFLIQYYNGEERAKGNILERFSAQQFPDLHSELNLSSLELGDSALYFCASSVSVGNQPQHFGDGTRLSIL.

The chain links TRBV7-2 to TRBJ2-7; TRBD2 matches at 9 bases. Germline trimming cut 1 base from V and 11 bases from J; bases unmatched to any gene: 21. The length of the CDR3 is 18 residues. Germline CDR1 is SGHTA and CDR2 is FQGNSA. The CDR3 is CASSLVPVGGRAIRVEYF. CDR3 sequence (DNA): TGTGCCAGCAGCTTAGTACCGGTGGGCGGGAGGGCCATCAGGGTGGAGTACTTC.